Listed below are T cell receptor beta chains from one sample, sequenced in a study of blood T cell repertoires in COVID-19. Clones were sequenced by immunoSEQ multiplex PCR, and TCRdb holds only the in-frame ones, with some missing. The top ten hold 3.5% to 5.5% of the sample, which has 50,000 to 65,000 clones, almost 95% seen once. The source material was peripheral blood. Receptor source: a man in his fifties or sixties with active COVID-19. Each CDR3 is given with its conserved first and last residue. D genes are given only for firm matches.

v_call,d_call,cdr3_aa
TRBV4-1,TRBD2,CASSQEGLATYNEQFF
TRBV4-3,-,CASSQAGYTEAFF
TRBV24-1,TRBD1,CATSDSTLLGQGGKNIQYF
TRBV5-1,-,CASSFGVASDTQYF
TRBV19,-,CASSLQGESPLHF
TRBV19,TRBD2,CASNPGLAGVGGELFF
TRBV6-5,TRBD2,CASRPAGLGGDEQYF
TRBV4-3,-,CASSQWSGSEQYF
TRBV7-2,TRBD1,CASSFAEGGYTQYF
TRBV11-1,-,CASSPSLRSYNEQFF
TRBV7-6,TRBD2,CASSLGAGVRDEQFF
TRBV9,TRBD1,CASSSPIGGGQVGGYTF
TRBV6-2/TRBV6-3,TRBD1,CASSYRQGSTFYEQYF
TRBV4-1,-,CASSQPTGATNEKLFF
TRBV28,-,CASSQRTLNTEAFF
TRBV6-6,-,CASSPTGSYEQYF
TRBV5-6,TRBD1,CASSLQGDYGYTF
TRBV27,-,CASGPQSRFGEQYF
TRBV6-5,TRBD2,CASKTQRGASYEQYF
TRBV10-3,TRBD2,CAISESGPGGGGTDTQYF
TRBV20-1,-,CSAEGYTF
TRBV5-5,-,CASSRGIDGYTF
TRBV7-3,TRBD2,CASSLASGRHEQYF
TRBV6-9,-,CASPPRLSNQPQHF
TRBV28,-,CASSSQGFLTF
TRBV7-3,-,CASSLGGTGNTIYF
TRBV7-2,-,CASSLAPGNYGYTF
TRBV7-6,-,CASSYTNIETQYF
TRBV19,-,CASSTRGAGNPYEQYF
TRBV29-1,TRBD2,CSVEELAGGSEQYF
TRBV12-3/TRBV12-4,-,CASSPTRGQPQHF
TRBV5-1,TRBD2,CASSLVPLRGGAAAGELFF
TRBV12-3/TRBV12-4,-,CASSSSGDYGYTF
TRBV9,TRBD1,CASSVAGGPGQGQFGSYNEQFF
TRBV18,TRBD2,CASSPGTSENEQFF
TRBV24-1,-,CATSDGYGNSPLHF
TRBV5-1,TRBD2,CASSPGSGRFDEQFF
TRBV11-2,TRBD1,CASSVTGTGGSGNTEAFF
TRBV4-3,-,CASSQGAGISGNTIYF
TRBV6-1,-,CASSESPGSSYNEQFF
TRBV9,-,CASSPGGNTEAFF
TRBV12-3/TRBV12-4,-,CASSHGAGREQFF
TRBV18,-,CASSLSGLNTGELFF
TRBV18,TRBD1,CATQGGLNTEAFF
TRBV19,-,CASSPSPRGEQYF
TRBV19,TRBD1,CASSPLSTGAEAFF
TRBV5-6,-,CASSQRYSNNQPQHF
TRBV18,-,CASSPPSLATGELFF
TRBV28,-,CASRGLELAQTDTQYF
TRBV7-8,TRBD2,CASSLGGLAGRRYEQYF
TRBV20-1,-,CSAPGVNEQFF
TRBV9,-,CASSSRRGENTEAFF
TRBV7-9,-,CASRLTAGEGLNTEAFF
TRBV5-1,TRBD1,CASSHGQGDTGELFF
TRBV2,TRBD2,CASGGEADTQYF